One T cell receptor beta chain is described in this entry. Sequencing used immunoSEQ multiplex PCR; TCRdb keeps in-frame clones, though not all of them. Of roughly 120,000 clones in the sample, approximately 90% were seen once. There are 19 residues in the CDR3. The germline V gene has CDR1 SGHAT and CDR2 FQNNGV. V was clipped by 4 bases and J by 7 bases; unmatched bases: 19. This entry is derived from a study of PD-L1 blockade in urothelial cancer. Study information: Blood drawn 3 weeks (second dose) and 6 weeks after treatment start was analyzed.

Time point: peripheral blood 6 weeks after treatment start. Sample numbers ranged from 1 to 8 per patient, encompassing pretreatment and on-treatment collections. Specimen: PBMCs, collected around atezolizumab (anti-PD-L1) treatment. The TCR sequence derives from a man aged 55 to 70 with urothelial cancer. This chain links TRBV11-2 with TRBJ2-1, with 10 positions matching TRBD2. CDR3: CASSSLFQFLAGGNNEQFF. CDR3 coding DNA: TGTGCCAGCAGCTCTCTCTTCCAATTTTTAGCGGGAGGAAATAATGAGCAGTTCTTC.